This entry is about one TCR beta chain. V shed 6 bases, J shed 2 bases, and the junction held 4 bases outside the gene matches. From germline, CDR1 is MGHRA and CDR2 YSYEKL. The CDR3 sequence is 16 residues long. The data were obtained in a study of blood T cell repertoires in COVID-19. Study context: COVID-19 samples from acute and convalescent phases originated in the United States, Italy and Spain. From T cells, B-cell-depleted T cells, or PBMCs came the material, which was cDNA or gDNA.

Per the authors' pipeline: The assay estimated nucleated cells by amplifying reference gene primers. TCRdb's table, derived via immunoSEQ multiplex PCR, lists solely in-frame clones and lacks some. The V and J calls and clone size come from that table; D and trimming were worked out from the DNA. The sample shows 36,000 or so clones, around 88% of them seen only once. Sequencing was carried out using peripheral blood. The chain combines TRBV4-1 with TRBJ2-1; 13 bases are a match to TRBD2. This clonotype originated in a woman in her sixties or seventies with active COVID-19. The CDR3 nucleotides read TGCGCCAGCAGAAGACTAGCGGGGGGCACCTACAATGAGCAGTTCTTC. Its translation: CASRRLAGGTYNEQFF.